The entry below describes one T cell receptor (beta chain). Which antigen it targets is not known. There are no base qualities to consult, and no much larger clone falls within one base. The data were obtained in a study of blood T cell repertoires in COVID-19 (dated by TCRdb to the early 2020s). For the wider study: Samples covering the acute and convalescent phases of COVID-19 were provided by collaborators in the United States, Italy and Spain. The material from the prospective study consisted of cDNA or gDNA derived from T cells, B-cell-depleted T cells, or PBMCs. The samples were drawn from the first 160 participants of the ongoing ImmuneRACE study and from some 1,300 subjects provided by 6 global collaborators. Deeply sampled blood TCRbeta repertoires from subjects exposed to, actively infected with, or recovered from COVID-19 were included in the dataset. Where available, HLA class I and class II types were taken from metadata supplied by the sample provider and were not determined by assay-based typing. A freely available public database, intended as a resource for researchers studying the immune response to SARS-CoV-2, is where the repertoires were released. A de-identified subject ID, COVID-19 status, age in years and sex were almost always included in the sample metadata. Points the paper makes about the study in general: The quantity of clinical and demographic metadata differed by source and by participant and was supplied without curation.

Enrolling through a virtual design, the prospective study's participants ranged in age from roughly 18 to 90 years and lived across roughly 24 United States geographic areas. Cohort assignment in the prospective study relied on participant-reported clinical history from a screening survey and a study questionnaire. For ImmuneRACE Cohort 3, a participant was defined as recovered based on two consecutive negative NP/OP PCR tests, clearance by a healthcare professional, or resolution of symptoms. In the prospective study, whole blood, serum and a nasopharyngeal or oropharyngeal swab were collected from each participant by mobile phlebotomists. Prospective study participants could optionally give additional blood draws and questionnaires over an approximately two-month period. Blood samples from the prospective study were shipped frozen or at room temperature prior to DNA extraction. From the cysteine up to the phenylalanine, the CDR3 has a length of 14 residues. Only the CDR3 DNA is retained, 42 bases long and in frame from the first base. The CDR1 and CDR2 encoded by the germline V gene are SGHRS and YFSETQ. Here V drops 0 bases and J drops 12 bases, and the junction holds 3 bases not matched to any gene.

TCRbeta CDR3 regions were amplified from genomic DNA by means of the immunoSEQ Assay, a bias-controlled multiplex PCR. In the source study's methods: Within the assay, amplification of reference gene primers was used to estimate how many nucleated cells each sample contained. Sequence reads were collapsed and filtered to measure the absolute abundance of every unique TCRbeta CDR3 rearrangement. For each sample, productive Simpson clonality was calculated as the square root of Simpson's diversity index over productive rearrangements. As stored in TCRdb, this immuneACCESS dataset retains in-frame rearrangements with V and J assigned. A fraction of the clones does not appear; measured against another copy, unresolved V genes explain less than half of the discrepancy, and the remainder lacks a known reason. V, J and clone size derive from that table, while D and trimming were established from the DNA sequence. Counted in this sample were approximately 270,000 clones; roughly 85% of them appeared once. The ten top clones hold 3.5% to 5.5% of the sample.

The receptor's source is a woman aged 30 to 39 who had recovered from COVID-19. Sequenced sample: PBMCs or T cells enriched from blood (not recorded which). The chain couples TRBV5-1 to TRBJ2-1, with 13 bases aligning to TRBD2. The CDR3 in this case is CASSLGLAGGRQFF. Read as DNA, the sequence is TGCGCCAGCAGCTTGGGACTAGCGGGGGGAAGGCAGTTCTTC.